Shown below are 21 T cell receptor beta chains from a single sample sequenced in a study of blood T cell repertoires in COVID-19. Data came from immunoSEQ multiplex PCR; TCRdb stores just in-frame clones and leaves some out. The top ten hold 0.8% to 1% of the sample, which has 190,000 or so clones, approximately 90% seen once. The material sequenced was peripheral blood. These receptors all stem from a woman in her late teens or twenties who had recovered from COVID-19.

J is TRBJ2-3 and V is TRBV6-2 or TRBV6-3; 13 positions match TRBD2. The trim removed 6 bases at V and 4 bases at J, leaving 19 bases unmatched. The length of the CDR3 is 20 residues. Germline loops: CDR1 MNHEY, CDR2 SVGEGT. This CDR3 reads CASSKLFGTSGEGDADTQYF. The CDR3 DNA is TGTGCCAGCAGCAAACTATTTGGGACTAGCGGGGAAGGGGACGCAGATACGCAGTATTTT.

Written as DNA, the CDR3 is TGTGCCAGCGCAATGACAGGGGCGGAAAAACTGTTTTTT. The encoded protein is CASAMTGAEKLFF. The chain employs TRBV27 and TRBJ1-4, with TRBD1 matching over 8 bases. J was trimmed by 8 bases and V by 8 bases; bases with no gene match: 7. The CDR3 length is 13 residues. In germline, CDR1 is MNHEY, CDR2 SMNVEV (reference sequence).

This chain links TRBV27 with TRBJ1-1; 9 nucleotides match TRBD1. Unmatched junction bases numbered 7, after V lost 4 bases and J lost 7 bases. The length of the CDR3 is 14 residues. Germline loops: CDR1 MNHEY, CDR2 SMNVEV (reference sequence). The CDR3 DNA reads as TGTGCCAGCAGTTCCACAGGGGGCGACGGTGAAGCTTTCTTT. Translated: CASSSTGGDGEAFF.

J is TRBJ1-6 and V is TRBV7-9; tentatively, D is TRBD1 (5 bases). V was shortened by 2 bases and J by 7 bases, with 12 bases between the two germline ends. Germline V CDR1 and CDR2: SEHNR, FQNEAQ (reference sequence). There are 15 residues in the CDR3. CDR3: CASSLLGARNSPLHF. DNA of the CDR3: TGTGCCAGCAGCTTATTAGGGGCAAGAAATTCACCCCTCCACTTT.

This chain links TRBV4-3 with TRBJ1-1, with D tentatively TRBD1 (5 bases). The CDR3 has 15 residues. Looked up from germline, CDR1 is LGHNA and CDR2 is YSLEER. V lost 2 bases to trimming and J lost 6 bases, with 16 bases between them. The CDR3 DNA reads as TGCGCCAGCAGCCAACCGGGGCGGGGTACCGCTGAAGCTTTCTTT. Its translation is CASSQPGRGTAEAFF.

J is TRBJ1-1 and V is TRBV3-1 (or the pseudogene TRBV3-2); D not certain. The CDR3 contains 14 residues. CDR1 is LGHDT and CDR2 is YNNKEL in the germline V gene (reference sequence). Trimming removed 0 bases at V and 1 base at J, with 6 bases between. CDR3 residues: CASSQDVSNTEAFF. CDR3 sequence (DNA): TGTGCCAGCAGCCAAGATGTATCGAACACTGAAGCTTTCTTT.

Regarding this clone: The sample has other DNA sequences that encode this CDR3 too. The rearrangement links TRBV7-3 to TRBJ1-1, with D possibly TRBD1 on 6 matching bases. The V gene's germline CDR1 is SGHTA and CDR2 FQGTGA. V lost 5 bases to trimming and J lost 2 bases, with 9 bases between them. This CDR3 comprises 13 residues. The CDR3 sequence is CASSLTGNTEAFF. As DNA, the CDR3 is TGTGCCAGCAGCCTGACAGGTAACACTGAAGCTTTCTTT.

The J gene is TRBJ2-1, the V gene TRBV10-3; 7 bases map to TRBD1. With V trimmed by 0 bases and J by 9 bases, 5 bases remained unmatched. The CDR3 has 14 amino acids. Looked up from germline, CDR1 is ENHRY and CDR2 is SYGVKD. The CDR3 region is CAISESRYRGEQFF. Written as DNA, the CDR3 is TGTGCCATCAGTGAGTCCCGTTACAGGGGTGAGCAGTTCTTC.

The chain links TRBV4-3 to TRBJ2-1, with 9 bases matching TRBD1. CDR1 and CDR2 (germline): LGHNA, YSLEER. CDR3 length: 15 residues. Trimming removed 3 bases from V and 7 bases from J; junction bases left unmatched: 7. The CDR3 bases are TGCGCCAGCAGCCAGGGACGGGACAGGGTGAATGAGCAGTTCTTC. It yields the protein CASSQGRDRVNEQFF.

The CDR3 loop is CASSSQLAGRTDTQYF. The CDR3 DNA follows: TGTGCCAGCAGCAGTCAGCTAGCGGGGCGCACAGATACGCAGTATTTT. The V call is TRBV21-1, the J call TRBJ2-3; the table's D call, TRBD2, was not checked against the DNA. TRBV21-1 is assigned pseudogene status. The length of the CDR3 is 16 residues.

The chain combines TRBV24-1 with TRBJ2-6, with 7 bases identical to TRBD1. J was trimmed by 1 base and V by 1 base; bases with no gene match: 3. The CDR3 is 17 residues long. Germline-derived CDR1 and CDR2 are KGHDR and SFDVKD. CDR3 sequence reads: CATSDFSQGSGANVLTF. The CDR3 bases are TGTGCCACCAGTGATTTTTCACAGGGGTCTGGGGCCAACGTCCTGACTTTC.

V gene TRBV4-3 combines with J gene TRBJ1-2, with D possibly TRBD1 on 5 matching bases. CDR3 length: 15 amino acids. Germline V gene sequence: CDR1 LGHNA, CDR2 YSLEER. V lost 0 bases, J lost 4 bases, and 12 bases lay in between. In DNA form, the CDR3 reads TGCGCCAGCAGCCAAGATCTCAGGGAAACCTATGGCTACACCTTC. Residues: CASSQDLRETYGYTF.

This clone has only a few counts. The chain uses TRBV7-2 and TRBJ1-5; D is perhaps TRBD1 (5 bases). With 3 bases removed from V and 7 bases from J, the gap between germline ends came to 10 bases. The CDR3 is made up of 13 amino acids. Germline CDR1 is SGHTA and CDR2 is FQGNSA. The CDR3 here is CASSFNKGQPQHF. CDR3 DNA: TGTGCCAGCAGCTTTAACAAGGGGCAGCCCCAGCATTTT. The whole variable domain, filled in from reference TRBV7-2 and TRBJ1-5, reads GAGVSQSPSNKVTEKGKDVELRCDPISGHTALYWYRQSLGQGLEFLIYFQGNSAPDKSGLPSDRFSAERTGGSVSTLTIQRTQQEDSAVYLCASSFNKGQPQHFGDGTRLSIL.

The chain combines TRBV4-3 with TRBJ2-5, with 8 nucleotides matching TRBD2. V shed 4 bases, J shed 7 bases, and the junction held 14 bases outside the gene matches. In germline, CDR1 is LGHNA, CDR2 YSLEER. This CDR3 region has 16 residues. The CDR3 loop is CASSLGWGGRSGTQYF. The DNA for the CDR3 is TGCGCCAGCAGCCTTGGTTGGGGCGGGAGGTCTGGGACCCAGTACTTC.

The V and J genes are TRBV3-1 (or the pseudogene TRBV3-2) and TRBJ2-1, with 9 bases identical to TRBD2. This CDR3 is 17 amino acids long. Unmatched junction bases numbered 14, after V lost 5 bases and J lost 6 bases. From germline, CDR1 is LGHDT and CDR2 YNNKEL (reference sequence). CDR3 coding DNA: TGTGCCAGCAGCACGGACCCCAGAGTAGCGGGAGTCAATGAGCAGTTCTTC. This codes for CASSTDPRVAGVNEQFF.

The rearrangement links TRBV9 to TRBJ1-1; 7 nucleotides agree with TRBD1. The V gene's germline CDR1 is SGDLS and CDR2 YYNGEE. The V and J ends lost 3 bases and 1 base, in that order; junction bases with no gene match: 0. The CDR3 spans 13 residues. In nucleotides, the CDR3 is TGTGCCAGCAGCGGACAGGGGAACACTGAAGCTTTCTTT. It translates to CASSGQGNTEAFF.

The rearrangement joins TRBV9 to TRBJ2-3; tentative D call: TRBD2 (5 bases). The germline V gene encodes CDR1 SGDLS and CDR2 YYNGEE. The CDR3 covers 16 residues. V lost 4 bases, J lost 0 bases, and 15 bases lay in between. In DNA, the CDR3 is TGTGCCAGCAGCTCAAGGACTGGATCTAGCACAGATACGCAGTATTTT. Its protein is CASSSRTGSSTDTQYF.

The chain has TRBV14 and TRBJ1-6; 10 bases are shared with TRBD1. Germline CDR1 is SGHDN and CDR2 is FVKESK. The CDR3 runs 17 residues. V gave up 4 bases and J gave up 7 bases; unmatched junction bases: 10. CDR3 sequence: CASSPHGGTGANSPLHF. In DNA form, the CDR3 reads TGTGCCAGCAGCCCCCATGGAGGGACAGGGGCGAATTCACCCCTCCACTTT.

This chain joins TRBV9 and TRBJ1-4, with a tentative D call TRBD1 (6 bases). The V and J ends lost 2 bases and 5 bases respectively, with 13 bases between them. This CDR3 spans 15 amino acids. Germline V gene sequence: CDR1 SGDLS, CDR2 YYNGEE. The CDR3 DNA reads as TGTGCCAGCAGCGTTGGACAGAGCCAAAATGAAAAACTGTTTTTT. Translated: CASSVGQSQNEKLFF.

The chain couples TRBV11-3 to TRBJ2-1; D is undetermined. The V end lost 5 bases, the J end lost 3 bases, and 8 bases lay between the germline ends. The germline V gene encodes CDR1 SGHNT and CDR2 YENEEA. The CDR3 spans 13 residues. The CDR3: CASSPPNYNEQFF. CDR3 DNA: TGTGCCAGCAGCCCCCCTAACTACAATGAGCAGTTCTTC. The full variable domain, with the rest looked up from reference TRBV11-3 and TRBJ2-1, is EAGVVQSPRYKIIEKKQPVAFWCNPISGHNTLYWYLQNLGQGPELLIRYENEEAVDDSQLPKDRFSAERLKGVDSTLKIQPAELGDSAVYLCASSPPNYNEQFFGPGTRLTVL.

The V call is TRBV15, the J call TRBJ1-5, with D unclear. V shed 3 bases and J shed 0 bases, with 3 bases lying between them. Germline V gene lookup returns CDR1 LNHNV and CDR2 YYDKDF (reference sequence). CDR3 size: 13 residues. CDR3 nucleotide sequence: TGTGCCACCAGCAGCCGTAGCAATCAGCCCCAGCATTTT. Amino acids: CATSSRSNQPQHF.